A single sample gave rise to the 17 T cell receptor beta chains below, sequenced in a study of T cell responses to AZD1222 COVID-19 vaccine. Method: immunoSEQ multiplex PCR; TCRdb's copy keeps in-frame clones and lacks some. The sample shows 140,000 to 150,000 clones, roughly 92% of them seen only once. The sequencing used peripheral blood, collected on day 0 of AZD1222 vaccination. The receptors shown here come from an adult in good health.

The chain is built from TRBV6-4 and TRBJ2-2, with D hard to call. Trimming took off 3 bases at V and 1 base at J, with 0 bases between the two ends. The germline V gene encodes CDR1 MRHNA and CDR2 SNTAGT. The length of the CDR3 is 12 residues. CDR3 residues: CASSENTGELFF. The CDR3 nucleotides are TGTGCCAGCAGTGAGAACACCGGGGAGCTGTTTTTT.

As DNA, the CDR3 is TGTGCCTGGACGGCAGGGGGCCGCACTGAAGCTTTCTTT. Translating gives CAWTAGGRTEAFF. V gene TRBV30 combines with J gene TRBJ1-1, with 8 bases lining up with TRBD1. The CDR3 covers 13 residues. Per the germline V gene, CDR1 is GTSNPN and CDR2 is SVGIG (reference sequence). The V and J ends lost 4 bases and 4 bases, in that order; junction bases with no gene match: 5. The complete variable domain, with remaining parts taken from reference TRBV30 and TRBJ1-1, reads SQTIHQWPATLVQPVGSPLSLECTVEGTSNPNLYWYRQAAGRGLQLLFYSVGIGQISSEVPQNLSASRPQDRQFILSSKKLLLSDSGFYLCAWTAGGRTEAFFGQGTRLTVV.

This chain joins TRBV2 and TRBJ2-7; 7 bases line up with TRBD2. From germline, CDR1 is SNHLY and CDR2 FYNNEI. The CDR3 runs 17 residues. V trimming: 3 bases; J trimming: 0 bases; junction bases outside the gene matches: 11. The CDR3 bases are TGTGCCAGCAGTGAGGGGCTAGCGGCTCTCCTCTCCTACGAGCAGTACTTC. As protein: CASSEGLAALLSYEQYF.

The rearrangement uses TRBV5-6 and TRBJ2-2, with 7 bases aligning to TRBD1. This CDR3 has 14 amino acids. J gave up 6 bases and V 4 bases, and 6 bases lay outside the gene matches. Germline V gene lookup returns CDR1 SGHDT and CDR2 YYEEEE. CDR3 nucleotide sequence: TGTGCCAGCAGCGCAGGACAGGAGGCCGGGGAGCTGTTTTTT. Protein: CASSAGQEAGELFF.

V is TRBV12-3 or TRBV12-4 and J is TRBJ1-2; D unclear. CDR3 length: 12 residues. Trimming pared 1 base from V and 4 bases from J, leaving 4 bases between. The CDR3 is CASSLEPYGYTF. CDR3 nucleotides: TGTGCCAGCAGTTTAGAGCCCTATGGCTACACCTTC.

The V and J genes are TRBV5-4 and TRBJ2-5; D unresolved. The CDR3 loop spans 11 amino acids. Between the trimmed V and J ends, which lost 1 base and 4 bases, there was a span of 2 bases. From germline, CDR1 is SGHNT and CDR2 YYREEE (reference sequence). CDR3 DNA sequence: TGTGCCAGCAGCTTGTCAGAGACCCAGTACTTC. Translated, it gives CASSLSETQYF.

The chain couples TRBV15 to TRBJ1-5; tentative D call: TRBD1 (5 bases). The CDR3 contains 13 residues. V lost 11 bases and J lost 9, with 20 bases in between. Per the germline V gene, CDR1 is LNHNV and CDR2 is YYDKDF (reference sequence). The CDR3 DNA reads TGTGCCGCCGGACGGGGGGAGTGGGGGCCCCAGCATTTT. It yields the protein CAAGRGEWGPQHF.

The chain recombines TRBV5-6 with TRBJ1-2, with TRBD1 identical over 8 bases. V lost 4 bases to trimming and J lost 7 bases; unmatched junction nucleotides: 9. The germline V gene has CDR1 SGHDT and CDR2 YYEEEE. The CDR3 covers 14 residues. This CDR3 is CASSPGQEYFGYTF. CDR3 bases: TGTGCCAGCAGCCCGGGACAGGAGTACTTTGGCTACACCTTC.

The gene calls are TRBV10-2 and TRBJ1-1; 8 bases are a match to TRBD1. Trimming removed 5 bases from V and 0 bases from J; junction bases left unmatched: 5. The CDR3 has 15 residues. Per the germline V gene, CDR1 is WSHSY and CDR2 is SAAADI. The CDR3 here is CASSQTGALNTEAFF. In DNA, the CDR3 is TGCGCCAGCAGTCAGACAGGGGCCCTGAACACTGAAGCTTTCTTT.

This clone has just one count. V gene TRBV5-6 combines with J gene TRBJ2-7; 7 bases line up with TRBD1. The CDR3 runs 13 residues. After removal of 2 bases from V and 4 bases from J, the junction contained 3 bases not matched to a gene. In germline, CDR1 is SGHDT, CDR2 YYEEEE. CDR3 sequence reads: CASSFRGPYEQYF. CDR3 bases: TGTGCCAGCAGCTTTAGGGGGCCGTACGAGCAGTACTTC.

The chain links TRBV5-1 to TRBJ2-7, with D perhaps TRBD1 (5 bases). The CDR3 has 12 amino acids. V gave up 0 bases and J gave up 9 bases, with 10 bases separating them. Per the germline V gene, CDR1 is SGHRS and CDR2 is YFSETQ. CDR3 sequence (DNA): TGCGCCAGCAGCTTGGCAGGGCCAGGGCAGTACTTC. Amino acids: CASSLAGPGQYF.

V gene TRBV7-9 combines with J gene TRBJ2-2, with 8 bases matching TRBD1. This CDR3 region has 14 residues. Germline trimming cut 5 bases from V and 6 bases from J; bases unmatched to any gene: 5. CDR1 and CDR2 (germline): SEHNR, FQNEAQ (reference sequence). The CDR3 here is CASSTRTGPGELFF. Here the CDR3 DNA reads TGTGCCAGCAGCACGCGGACAGGGCCCGGGGAGCTGTTTTTT.

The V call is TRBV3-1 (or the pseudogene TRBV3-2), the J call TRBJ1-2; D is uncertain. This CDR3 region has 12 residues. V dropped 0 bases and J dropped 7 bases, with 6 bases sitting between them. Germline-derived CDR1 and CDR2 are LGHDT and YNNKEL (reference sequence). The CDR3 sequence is CASSQDWGGYTF. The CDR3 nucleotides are TGTGCCAGCAGCCAAGATTGGGGTGGCTACACCTTC.

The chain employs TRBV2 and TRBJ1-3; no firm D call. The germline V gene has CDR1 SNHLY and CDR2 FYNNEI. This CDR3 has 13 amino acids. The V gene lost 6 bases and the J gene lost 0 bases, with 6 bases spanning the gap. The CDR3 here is CASRISSGNTIYF. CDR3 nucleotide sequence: TGTGCCAGCAGGATTTCCTCTGGAAACACCATATATTTT.

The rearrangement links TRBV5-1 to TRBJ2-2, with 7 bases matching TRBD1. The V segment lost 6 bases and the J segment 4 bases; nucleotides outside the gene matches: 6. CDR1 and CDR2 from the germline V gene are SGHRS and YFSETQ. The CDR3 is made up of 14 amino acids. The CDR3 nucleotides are TGCGCCAGCAAGGGGGCGGGCGGCACCGGGGAGCTGTTTTTT. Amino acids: CASKGAGGTGELFF.

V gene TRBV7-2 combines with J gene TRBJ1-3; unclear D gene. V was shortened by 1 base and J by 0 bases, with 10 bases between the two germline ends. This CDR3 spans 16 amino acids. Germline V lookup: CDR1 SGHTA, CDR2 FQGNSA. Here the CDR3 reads CASSLVTGSSGNTIYF. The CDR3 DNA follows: TGTGCCAGCAGCTTAGTAACTGGGAGCTCTGGAAACACCATATATTTT. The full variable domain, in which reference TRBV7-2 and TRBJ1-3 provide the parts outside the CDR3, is GAGVSQSPSNKVTEKGKDVELRCDPISGHTALYWYRQSLGQGLEFLIYFQGNSAPDKSGLPSDRFSAERTGGSVSTLTIQRTQQEDSAVYLCASSLVTGSSGNTIYFGEGSWLTVV.

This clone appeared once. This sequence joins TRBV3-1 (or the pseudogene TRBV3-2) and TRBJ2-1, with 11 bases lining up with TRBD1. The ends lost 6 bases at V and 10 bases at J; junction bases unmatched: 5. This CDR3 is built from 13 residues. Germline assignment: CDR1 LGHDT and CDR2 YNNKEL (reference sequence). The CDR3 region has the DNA TGTGCCAGCAGTAGGACAGGGGGCAGGGAGCAGTTCTTC. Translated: CASSRTGGREQFF.